This entry features one TCR beta chain sequence. The data were obtained in a study of CD8 T cells in Susac syndrome. Random-hexamer reverse transcription was applied to roughly 0.5 to 1 ug RNA. TCRdb recomputed calls from the immunoSEQ multiplex PCR reads with MiXCR, one row per CDR3 protein. This sample has 45,000 to 60,000 distinct CDR3 sequences; approximately 92% occur once, and the top ten carry about 0.41%. This clonotype was obtained from a human donor in good health. The sequencing input was CD8+ T cells from PBMCs.

The CDR3 region is CASSFRDRERGNIQYF. The CDR3 nucleotides read TGCGCCAGCAGCTTCAGAGACAGGGAGAGGGGAAACATTCAGTACTTC. V and J are TRBV5-1 and TRBJ2-4, with TRBD1 matching 7 bases. The V and J ends lost 2 bases and 6 bases, in that order; junction bases with no gene match: 11. CDR3 length equals 16 residues. CDR1 and CDR2 (germline): SGHRS, YFSETQ.